This TCR beta chain was sequenced during a study of T cell changes during pregnancy in multiple sclerosis. Germline lookup yields CDR1 LGHNA and CDR2 YSLEER. The CDR3 is made up of 15 amino acids. The ends lost 3 bases at V and 3 bases at J; junction bases unmatched: 5. Profiling relied on immunoSEQ multiplex PCR, and the TCRdb table lists in-frame clones only, not all of them. The sample has approximately 59,000 clones, 90% to 95% seen once. This receptor was obtained from a female donor in good health, enrolled as a control in a pregnancy study. The genes are TRBV4-3 and TRBJ2-1, with TRBD1 matching over 7 bases. The source material was peripheral blood, sampled in the third trimester of pregnancy. CDR3: CASSHRQGIYNEQFF. The CDR3 DNA follows: TGCGCCAGCAGCCACCGACAGGGCATCTACAATGAGCAGTTCTTC.